The 15 T cell receptor beta chains below come from one sample, sequenced in a study of Graves' ophthalmopathy and Graves' hyperthyroidism. Using RNA transcripts, the TCR beta CDR3 regions were amplified. First-round RT-PCR used HTBI primers; second-round multiplex PCR followed. TCRdb redid the calling of the multiplex PCR reads with MiXCR, one entry per CDR3 protein. The sample lists hundreds of thousands of distinct CDR3 sequences; 21% were seen once. Sequenced: peripheral blood. The origin of the receptors is a woman under 30 with stable Graves' hyperthyroidism.

This clonotype was counted many times. This chain joins TRBV30 and TRBJ2-4; D remains unclear. Germline V CDR1 and CDR2: GTSNPN, SVGIG (reference sequence). V was clipped by 1 base and J by 0 bases, with 7 bases between them. The CDR3 covers 14 residues. CDR3 DNA sequence: TGTGCCTGGAGTGCCCCCCTAGCCAAAAACATTCAGTACTTC. As protein: CAWSAPLAKNIQYF.

This clonotype has ten or more counts. J is TRBJ2-7 and V is TRBV12-3 or TRBV12-4; TRBD1 might be the D (6 bases). CDR3 length equals 15 residues. V was clipped by 4 bases and J by 2 bases, with 15 bases between them. CDR3 sequence: CASSYTGKWAYEQYF. Here the CDR3 DNA reads TGTGCCAGCAGTTACACAGGGAAGTGGGCCTACGAGCAGTACTTC.

The chain links TRBV11-2 to TRBJ1-5; TRBD1 matches 7 bases. The germline gives CDR1 SGHAT, CDR2 FQNNGV. The CDR3 covers 16 residues. V lost 5 bases, J lost 3 bases, and 10 bases stayed unmatched. CDR3 protein: CASSPGTVQHNQPQHF. Here the CDR3 DNA reads TGTGCCAGCAGCCCGGGGACAGTCCAACACAATCAGCCCCAGCATTTT.

Ten or more counts support this clonotype. The V and J genes are TRBV19 and TRBJ2-5, with TRBD1 matching 10 bases. The CDR3 contains 15 residues. CDR1 and CDR2 from the germline V gene are LNHDA and SQIVND (reference sequence). The trim removed 5 bases at V and 1 base at J, leaving 4 bases unmatched. Written as DNA, the CDR3 is TGTGCCAGTAGTCTCCGGGACAGGGGCCAAGAGACCCAGTACTTC. Its translation is CASSLRDRGQETQYF.

This clonotype has only a few counts. The V and J genes are TRBV20-1 and TRBJ2-6, with D possibly matching TRBD2 (5 bases). The CDR3 is made up of 18 amino acids. In germline, CDR1 is DFQATT, CDR2 SNEGSKA (reference sequence). Trimming removed 6 bases from V and 0 bases from J, with 21 bases in between. The CDR3 coding sequence is TGCAGTGCCAGGAGTCGGGGTAAACGATACTCTGGGGCCAACGTCCTGACTTTC. It is translated as CSARSRGKRYSGANVLTF.

This clonotype came up many times. This chain links TRBV28 with TRBJ2-7; 8 bases are shared with TRBD1. The junction had 12 bases not matched to a gene; V was cut back by 5 bases and J by 3 bases. Per the germline V gene, CDR1 is MDHEN and CDR2 is SYDVKM. This CDR3 has 16 residues. CDR3 DNA sequence: TGTGCCAGCAGTCCCCGGCAGGGGGCTATCTACTACGAGCAGTACTTC. Residues: CASSPRQGAIYYEQYF.

CDR3 sequence (DNA): TGTGCCAGCAGTTACGGCGGGGGCTACTACGAGCAGTACTTC. This codes for CASSYGGGYYEQYF. The chain has TRBV12-3 or TRBV12-4 and TRBJ2-7; TRBD2 is a possible D gene (7 bases). The CDR3 runs 14 residues. Trimming stripped 4 bases from V and 3 bases from J, with 13 bases between.

This clonotype was observed many times. The V and J genes are TRBV6-5 and TRBJ1-3; TRBD1 matches at 7 bases. The trim removed 2 bases at V and 0 bases at J, leaving 7 bases unmatched. CDR1 is MNHEY, CDR2 SVGAGI, per germline. The CDR3 has 17 amino acids. The chain's CDR3 is CASSYPGQKLSGNTIYF. The CDR3, as DNA: TGTGCCAGCAGTTACCCGGGACAGAAGCTCTCTGGAAACACCATATATTTT.

This clonotype was detected ten times or more. In DNA, the CDR3 is TGTGCCAGCAGTGAAGCTTGGACTAGCGGTGAGACCCAGTACTTC. Protein: CASSEAWTSGETQYF. This sequence joins TRBV2 and TRBJ2-5, with 10 bases fitting TRBD2. The CDR3 covers 15 residues. Looked up from germline, CDR1 is SNHLY and CDR2 is FYNNEI. Trimming took 0 bases from V and 5 from J; bases not matched to a gene: 3.

In its sample, this clonotype was seen many times. V and J are TRBV20-1 and TRBJ2-7; 8 nucleotides agree with TRBD2. This CDR3 has 13 residues. J lost 1 base, V lost 5 bases, and 4 bases had no gene match. CDR1 and CDR2 (germline): DFQATT, SNEGSKA (reference sequence). The CDR3 DNA reads TGCAGTGCTTTCGGGGGGGGATCCTACGAGCAGTACTTC. Translation gives CSAFGGGSYEQYF.

This clonotype was recorded at least ten times. The chain recombines TRBV28 with TRBJ2-7; 7 bases fit TRBD1. CDR1 is MDHEN, CDR2 SYDVKM, per germline. J lost 5 bases, V lost 6 bases, and 4 bases had no gene match. The CDR3 spans 12 residues. The CDR3 bases are TGTGCCAGCAGGACGGACAGGAACGAGCAGTACTTC. This gives the protein CASRTDRNEQYF.

This clonotype was counted many times. The chain joins TRBV6-5 to TRBJ2-7, with D perhaps given as TRBD1 or TRBD2 (5 bases each). Germline CDR1 reads MNHEY; CDR2 reads SVGAGI. The CDR3 contains 14 residues. Between the trimmed V and J ends, which lost 2 bases and 2 bases, there was a span of 10 bases. CDR3 bases: TGTGCCAGCAGTTACGGGGCGGGTGCCTACGAGCAGTACTTC. Its protein is CASSYGAGAYEQYF.

This clonotype was counted only a few times. The V gene is TRBV6-1, the J gene TRBJ1-5, with 9 bases aligning to TRBD1. This CDR3 contains 13 residues. The V gene end was trimmed by 7 bases and the J gene end by 6 bases; junction bases not matched to a gene: 4. CDR1 MNHNS and CDR2 SASEGT come from the germline V gene. CDR3 sequence (DNA): TGTGCCAGCACAGGACAGGGGTTTCAGCCCCAGCATTTT. Its protein is CASTGQGFQPQHF.

This clonotype was detected only a few times. This chain uses TRBV2 with TRBJ2-3, with 10 nucleotides matching TRBD2. J was trimmed by 4 bases and V by 5 bases; bases with no gene match: 12. Germline V CDR1 and CDR2: SNHLY, FYNNEI. The CDR3 has 17 amino acids. In nucleotides, the CDR3 is TGTGCCAGCAGTTCCCCTCTAGCGGGAGAGATCTCAGATACGCAGTATTTT. It encodes CASSSPLAGEISDTQYF.

This chain uses TRBV24-1 with TRBJ1-2, with no clear D. Germline V gene sequence: CDR1 KGHDR, CDR2 SFDVKD. This CDR3 is built from 11 residues. V lost 11 bases, J lost 13 bases, and 19 bases lay in between. CDR3 bases: TGTGCCAGCGGAGGACGCCCCGTGGTCACCTTC. Protein: CASGGRPVVTF.